These T cell receptor beta chains were read from a single sample in a study of T cells in Graves' hyperthyroidism and ophthalmopathy. TCRdb re-called the multiplex PCR reads through MiXCR, storing one row per CDR3 protein. The sample lists about 150,000 distinct CDR3 sequences; roughly 23% were seen once. Sequencing used blood. These receptors were obtained from a woman between 45 and 60 years old with Graves' hyperthyroidism that later progressed to Graves' ophthalmopathy. Both conserved end residues are part of each CDR3. The D gene is left open where the match is weak. Part of the rows lack a size; the others show once, few, many or a class for expanded clones.

clone_size	d_call	v_call	j_call	cdr3_nt	cdr3_aa
-	-	TRBV10-3	TRBJ1-6	TGTGCCATCTGCATGTCCGGTAATTCACCCCTCCACTTT	CAICMSGNSPLHF
many	-	TRBV2	TRBJ1-5	TGTGCCAGCAGGGGAGACAGCCAGCCCCAGCATTTT	CASRGDSQPQHF
-	-	TRBV6-1	TRBJ2-7	TGTGCCAGCACCCAATTACCCGGGGCCGGGCAGTACTTC	CASTQLPGAGQYF
few	-	TRBV25-1	TRBJ2-5	TGTGCCAGCAGTGACTCCAGTGGTGGAGAGACCCAGTACTTC	CASSDSSGGETQYF
many	-	TRBV6-6	TRBJ2-7	TGTGCCAGCAGTTACTCAGCCGGCTACTCCTACGAGCAGTACTTC	CASSYSAGYSYEQYF
-	TRBD2	TRBV7-8	TRBJ2-7	TGTGCCAGCAGCTTATGGTCGGGAGGGTCCTACGAGCAGTACTTC	CASSLWSGGSYEQYF
few	TRBD1	TRBV25-1	TRBJ2-1	TGTGCCAGCAGTGACGCACAGGGGTACCACAATGAGCAGTTCTTC	CASSDAQGYHNEQFF
-	TRBD1	TRBV9	TRBJ2-4	TGTGCCAGCAGCACCGCGTCACAGGGGCTGATTCAGTACTTC	CASSTASQGLIQYF
many	-	TRBV12-3/TRBV12-4	TRBJ2-7	TGTGCCAGCAGTAAGAAAGGACAGTATCCCAACGAGCAGTACTTC	CASSKKGQYPNEQYF
once	TRBD1	TRBV7-7	TRBJ2-7	TGTGCTGGCAGCCGGGGACAGAATTTCGGGACGGCTTACTACGAGCAGTACTTC	CAGSRGQNFGTAYYEQYF
many	TRBD1	TRBV15	TRBJ1-1	TGTGCCACCAGCCTCGGGACAGGGCTCACTGAAGCTTTCTTT	CATSLGTGLTEAFF
many	-	TRBV28	TRBJ2-3	TGTGCCAGCAGTTCCTCGCAGGGGATAGATACGCAGTATTTT	CASSSSQGIDTQYF
few	-	TRBV19	TRBJ2-7	TGTGCCAGTAGTCCCCGGGGGACCCCCGGCGAGCAGTACTTC	CASSPRGTPGEQYF
many	TRBD1	TRBV20-1	TRBJ1-1	TGCGGACTTCAGGGGGGCCCCCGTGCTTTCTTT	CGLQGGPRAFF
few	-	TRBV10-3	TRBJ2-1	TGTGCCATCAGTGAGTCTTCTATGGAGACCCAGTTCTTC	CAISESSMETQFF
few	-	TRBV11-2	TRBJ1-1	TGTGCCAGCACCTCCCGACAGACTGAAGCTTTCTTT	CASTSRQTEAFF
many	-	TRBV2	TRBJ1-1	TGTGCCAGCAGGGGGGTGAACACTGAAGCTTTCTTT	CASRGVNTEAFF
many	-	TRBV29-1	TRBJ1-2	TGCAGCGTTGAAGATATGGGGACGGGTAACTATGGCTACACCTTC	CSVEDMGTGNYGYTF
many	TRBD1	TRBV5-1	TRBJ2-2	TGCGCCAGCAGCTTGGCCTACAGGGGGAACACCGGGGAGCTGTTTTTT	CASSLAYRGNTGELFF
few	TRBD1	TRBV19	TRBJ1-5	TGTGCCACCAAGACAGGGGGCGCGCCTACGCCCCAGCATTTT	CATKTGGAPTPQHF
many	TRBD1	TRBV7-6	TRBJ2-3	TGTGCCAGCAGCCTCTCGGGACAGGCCACAGATACGCAGTATTTT	CASSLSGQATDTQYF
many	-	TRBV5-1	TRBJ2-2	TGCGCCAGCACGAAGGCCGGGGAGCTGTTTTTT	CASTKAGELFF
few	-	TRBV7-9	TRBJ1-1	TGTGCCAGCAGCCCAAAGACAGGCTTGAACACTGAAGCTTTCTTT	CASSPKTGLNTEAFF
many	TRBD2	TRBV7-2	TRBJ2-5	TGTGCCAGCAGCTTTGGAGCGGGAGGACTACAAGAGACCCAGTACTTC	CASSFGAGGLQETQYF
many	TRBD1	TRBV6-1	TRBJ2-7	TGTGCCAGCAGGCTCCCTGACCCGGGACAGGGTTCCTACGAGCAGTACTTC	CASRLPDPGQGSYEQYF
-	-	TRBV20-1	TRBJ1-5	TGCAGTGCTAGAGATGATAGCAATCAGCCCCAGCATTTT	CSARDDSNQPQHF
-	-	TRBV18	TRBJ1-1	TGTGCCAGCTCACCCGGAGGGGTCACTGAAGCTTTCTTT	CASSPGGVTEAFF
many	TRBD1	TRBV28	TRBJ1-2	TGTGCCAGCAGCATACCTTGGACAGGGAATGGCTACACCTTC	CASSIPWTGNGYTF
many	-	TRBV2	TRBJ1-5	TGTGCCAGCAGCCCCACCAACCTGCCCCAGCATTTT	CASSPTNLPQHF
-	-	TRBV11-2	TRBJ1-1	TGTGCCAGCAGCCAGTGGTCCGTCGGGGCTTTCTTT	CASSQWSVGAFF
many	TRBD2	TRBV13	TRBJ2-1	TGTGCCAGCAGCTTAAGGCCACGGGAGGGCGCCAATGAGCAGTTCTTC	CASSLRPREGANEQFF
-	-	TRBV11-2	TRBJ2-5	TGTGCCAGCAGTTCGAGCCCATGGGAGACCCAGTACTTC	CASSSSPWETQYF
many	TRBD1	TRBV4-2	TRBJ1-2	TGTGCCAGCAGCCGGGAGGACAGGGGGCAAAGTGGCTACACCTTC	CASSREDRGQSGYTF
many	-	TRBV12-3/TRBV12-4	TRBJ1-5	TGTGCCAGCAGTTTGCAGAGTGGGATCGGTCAGCCCCAGCATTTT	CASSLQSGIGQPQHF
many	TRBD2	TRBV24-1	TRBJ2-7	TGTGCCACCAGCGCGGGGGGGTCTCGGGAGCAGTACTTC	CATSAGGSREQYF
many	-	TRBV11-2	TRBJ2-3	TGTGCCAGCAGCTTAGATCGCGGACCAGATACGCAGTATTTT	CASSLDRGPDTQYF
many	-	TRBV30	TRBJ1-5	TGTGCCTGGAGTGAAACTAATCAGCCCCAGCATTTT	CAWSETNQPQHF
many	TRBD1	TRBV28	TRBJ1-5	TGTGCCAGCAGGTCAAACAGGGGAACTTTAAAACAGCCCCAGCATTTT	CASRSNRGTLKQPQHF
many	-	TRBV7-2	TRBJ2-3	TGTGCCAGCAGCAATATGTTGGGGGGGGGGCATGTTGATACGCAGTATTTT	CASSNMLGGGHVDTQYF
many	-	TRBV7-9	TRBJ2-7	TGTGCCAGCAGCTTAGATCCAGGGGGGCACGAGCAGTACTTC	CASSLDPGGHEQYF
many	TRBD1	TRBV6-1	TRBJ2-5	TGTGCCAGCAATTCGCCGGGACAGGGGGGAAAAGAGACCCAGTACTTC	CASNSPGQGGKETQYF
many	-	TRBV3-1	TRBJ1-1	TGTGCCAGCAGCCGCGGGACGGCCCCGGGTGAAGCTTTCTTT	CASSRGTAPGEAFF
-	-	TRBV28	TRBJ2-7	TGTGCCGGCCAGATGGGACCGCTCTACGAGCAGTACTTC	CAGQMGPLYEQYF
-	-	TRBV5-1	TRBJ2-1	TGCGCCAGCAGCTTGGAGGGCTTGACCCGGAACAATGAGCAGTTCTTC	CASSLEGLTRNNEQFF
-	TRBD2	TRBV2	TRBJ2-3	TGTGCCAGCACCCTACTAGCGGCTAGCACAGATACGCAGTATTTT	CASTLLAASTDTQYF
-	TRBD1	TRBV11-2	TRBJ1-2	TGTGCCAGCAGCTCGACAGGGGAGGTTGACTACACCTTC	CASSSTGEVDYTF
many	-	TRBV29-1	TRBJ1-1	TGCAGCGGGCTGACAGGTATACGGATGAACACTGAAGCTTTCTTT	CSGLTGIRMNTEAFF
many	TRBD2	TRBV6-2/TRBV6-3	TRBJ2-3	TGTGCCAGCAGTTCCAGAAGGCTAGCGGGCGGTCGGGATACGCAGTATTTT	CASSSRRLAGGRDTQYF